Each of the 11 T cell receptor beta chains below was sequenced from the same sample in a study of CD8 T cells in Susac syndrome. Random hexamers were used to reverse transcribe an amount of about 0.45 to 1 ug RNA. Via MiXCR, TCRdb re-called the immunoSEQ multiplex PCR reads, giving one row per CDR3 protein. The sample includes 100,000 to 150,000 distinct CDR3 sequences, around 94% seen only once; the top ten take more than 0.075%. Sequences were obtained from CD4+ T cells from PBMCs. Receptors were obtained from a human donor in good health.

The V and J genes are TRBV20-1 and TRBJ2-1; TRBD2 aligns across 8 bases. The germline gives CDR1 DFQATT, CDR2 SNEGSKA (reference sequence). This CDR3 comprises 16 residues. J gave up 3 bases and V 0 bases, and 7 bases lay outside the gene matches. The CDR3 DNA is TGCAGTGCTAGAGATCACGCGGGAGGTTTCTACAATGAGCAGTTCTTC. It encodes CSARDHAGGFYNEQFF.

The V call is TRBV18, the J call TRBJ2-7; 7 nucleotides agree with TRBD2. With V trimmed by 2 bases and J by 3 bases, 7 bases remained unmatched. The germline CDR1 and CDR2 sequences are KGHSH and LQKENI. This CDR3 region has 15 residues. The CDR3 reads CASSPKNERDYEQYF. CDR3 sequence (DNA): TGTGCCAGCTCACCAAAGAACGAGCGGGACTACGAGCAGTACTTC.

The chain links TRBV6-2 or TRBV6-3 to TRBJ2-1, with D uncertain. The CDR3 has 13 residues. Trimming removed 8 bases at V and 9 bases at J, with 17 bases between. In germline, CDR1 is MNHEY, CDR2 SVGEGT. The CDR3 sequence is CASENGRLGEQFF. CDR3 DNA sequence: TGTGCCAGCGAAAACGGGCGGCTGGGTGAGCAGTTCTTC.

This chain uses TRBV7-2 with TRBJ1-5; 9 bases match TRBD1. Germline-derived CDR1 and CDR2 are SGHTA and FQGNSA. This CDR3 region has 15 residues. J lost 3 bases, V lost 6 bases, and 6 bases had no gene match. This CDR3 is CASSFRTGDNQPQHF. The DNA for the CDR3 is TGTGCCAGCAGTTTTCGGACAGGGGACAATCAGCCCCAGCATTTT.

This clonotype was counted once. The chain joins TRBV5-4 to TRBJ2-1; 12 positions match TRBD2. The V gene end was trimmed by 5 bases and the J gene end by 7 bases; junction bases not matched to a gene: 16. This CDR3 is built from 18 residues. CDR1 is SGHNT, CDR2 YYREEE, per germline (reference sequence). CDR3 in amino acids: CASSFGLGRLAGGNEQFF. The CDR3 region has the DNA TGTGCCAGCAGTTTTGGACTGGGGAGGCTAGCGGGAGGGAATGAGCAGTTCTTC.

The chain employs TRBV3-1 and TRBJ1-2; D is unclear. The CDR3 length is 13 residues. Germline loops: CDR1 LGHDT, CDR2 YNNKEL (reference sequence). The ends were cut back, 0 bases at V and 8 bases at J, with 10 bases in the middle. This CDR3 reads CASSQDGERGYTF. The CDR3 bases are TGTGCCAGCAGCCAAGACGGGGAAAGAGGCTACACCTTC.

V is TRBV29-1 and J is TRBJ2-1, with D possibly being TRBD1 (6 bases). CDR3 length: 12 amino acids. Looked up from germline, CDR1 is SQVTM and CDR2 is ANQGSEA. V was cut by 4 bases and J by 5 bases, with 9 bases left in between. The CDR3 region is CSVVRQDNEQFF. The CDR3 DNA follows: TGCAGCGTTGTTAGACAGGACAATGAGCAGTTCTTC.

V gene TRBV18 combines with J gene TRBJ1-1; TRBD1 matches at 7 bases. Germline values: CDR1 KGHSH, CDR2 LQKENI. CDR3 length: 16 amino acids. Trimming cost V 4 bases and J 1 base; bases outside gene matches: 9. This CDR3 reads CASSLNTGTANTEAFF. The CDR3 bases are TGTGCCAGCTCACTAAATACCGGGACAGCGAACACTGAAGCTTTCTTT.

This chain joins TRBV6-1 and TRBJ2-3, with 13 positions matching TRBD2. CDR1 is MNHNS and CDR2 is SASEGT in the germline V gene. V dropped 5 bases and J dropped 4; count of bases not matched to a gene: 6. CDR3 length equals 16 residues. The CDR3 sequence: CASSTWTSGSPDTQYF. The CDR3 DNA reads TGTGCCAGCAGTACGTGGACTAGCGGGAGCCCAGATACGCAGTATTTT.

This clonotype was seen only once. This chain connects TRBV5-5 to TRBJ1-2; unclear D gene. Trimming took off 1 base at V and 4 bases at J, with 8 bases between the two ends. Germline CDR1 is SGHKS and CDR2 is YYEKEE (reference sequence). This CDR3 is 13 amino acids long. CDR3 residues: CASSLTETYGYTF. The CDR3 coding sequence is TGTGCCAGCAGCTTGACAGAGACCTATGGCTACACCTTC.

A remark on this clonotype: An end of the junction differs from the germline gene, which may be a read error. The rearrangement links TRBV12-3 or TRBV12-4 to TRBJ2-7; D gene unclear. The CDR3 length is 14 residues. This CDR3 reads CASSFLDDLYEQHF. The CDR3 nucleotides read TGTGCCAGCAGTTTTCTAGATGATCTCTACGAGCAGCACTTC.